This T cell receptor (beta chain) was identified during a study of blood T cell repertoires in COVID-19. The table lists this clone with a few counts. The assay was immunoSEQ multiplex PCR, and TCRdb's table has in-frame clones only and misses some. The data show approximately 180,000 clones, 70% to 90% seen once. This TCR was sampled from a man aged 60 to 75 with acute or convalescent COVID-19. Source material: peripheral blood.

In DNA form, the CDR3 reads TGTGCCAGCAGCGGGACCGGGACAGGGTACGAGCAGTACTTC. It specifies CASSGTGTGYEQYF. The chain uses TRBV9 and TRBJ2-7; 9 bases agree with TRBD1. The CDR3 length is 14 residues. The germline CDR1 and CDR2 sequences are SGDLS and YYNGEE. The V gene end was trimmed by 3 bases and the J gene end by 4 bases; junction bases not matched to a gene: 5.